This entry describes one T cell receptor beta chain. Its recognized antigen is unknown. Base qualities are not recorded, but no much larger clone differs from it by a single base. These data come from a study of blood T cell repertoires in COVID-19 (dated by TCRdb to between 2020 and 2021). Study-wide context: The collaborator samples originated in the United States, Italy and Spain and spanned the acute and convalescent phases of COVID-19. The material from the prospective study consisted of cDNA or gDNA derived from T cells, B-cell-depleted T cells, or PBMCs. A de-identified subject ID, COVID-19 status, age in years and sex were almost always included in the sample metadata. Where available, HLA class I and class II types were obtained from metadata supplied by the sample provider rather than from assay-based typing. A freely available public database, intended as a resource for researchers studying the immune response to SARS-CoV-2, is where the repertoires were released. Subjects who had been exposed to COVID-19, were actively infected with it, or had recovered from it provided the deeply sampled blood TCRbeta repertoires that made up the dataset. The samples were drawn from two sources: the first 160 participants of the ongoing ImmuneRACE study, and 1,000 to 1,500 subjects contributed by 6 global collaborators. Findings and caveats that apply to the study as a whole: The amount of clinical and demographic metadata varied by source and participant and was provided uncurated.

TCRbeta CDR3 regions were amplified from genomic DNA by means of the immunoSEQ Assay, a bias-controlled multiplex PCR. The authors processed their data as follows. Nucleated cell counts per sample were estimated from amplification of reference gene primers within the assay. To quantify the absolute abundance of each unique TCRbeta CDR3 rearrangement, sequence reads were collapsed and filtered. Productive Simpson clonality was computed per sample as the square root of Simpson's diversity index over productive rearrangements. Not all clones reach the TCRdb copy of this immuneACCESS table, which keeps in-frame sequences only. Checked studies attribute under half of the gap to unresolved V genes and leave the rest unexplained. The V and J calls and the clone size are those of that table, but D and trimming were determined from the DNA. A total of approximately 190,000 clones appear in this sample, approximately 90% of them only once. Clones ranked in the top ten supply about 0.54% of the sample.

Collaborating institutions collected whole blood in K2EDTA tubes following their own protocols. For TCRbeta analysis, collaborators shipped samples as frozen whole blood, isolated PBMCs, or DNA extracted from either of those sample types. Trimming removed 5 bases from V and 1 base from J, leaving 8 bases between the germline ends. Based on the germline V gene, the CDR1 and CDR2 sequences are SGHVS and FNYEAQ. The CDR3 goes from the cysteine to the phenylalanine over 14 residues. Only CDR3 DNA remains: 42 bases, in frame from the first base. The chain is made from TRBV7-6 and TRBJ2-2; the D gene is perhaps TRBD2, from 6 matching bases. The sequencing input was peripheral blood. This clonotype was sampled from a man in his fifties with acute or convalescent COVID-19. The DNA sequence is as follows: TGTGCCAGCAGCCCTAGCGAGAACACCGGGGAGCTGTTTTTT. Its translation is CASSPSENTGELFF.